This TCR beta chain stems from a study of PD-1 blockade in mismatch repair-deficient tumors. Study-level background: Enrolled 2013-2016, patients had progressing, pretreated mismatch repair-deficient cancers of approximately 13 types.

Study conclusions and caveats: Tumor-resident clones, often undetectable pretreatment in blood, expanded then contracted after pembrolizumab.

CDR3 length: 13 amino acids. The V gene's germline CDR1 is KGHSH and CDR2 LQKENI. The V and J ends lost 1 base and 9 bases respectively, with 12 bases between them. Worth noting for this clone: Antigen: not known.

Assay: immunoSEQ multiplex PCR; the TCRdb copy retains only in-frame clones and omits some. The profile shows 35,000 to 40,000 clones, about 76% of them singletons. PCR or immunohistochemistry showed mismatch repair deficiency in every enrolled patient. The TCR-sequenced patients were three responders to pembrolizumab. The sequencing used peripheral blood, collected 4 weeks after starting pembrolizumab. This TCR came from an adult with mismatch repair-deficient cancer. The V gene is TRBV18, the J gene TRBJ2-5; D is unresolved. CDR3 in amino acids: CASSPQAGRSQYF. Written as DNA, the CDR3 is TGTGCCAGCTCACCACAAGCCGGCCGGTCCCAGTACTTC. The full variable domain, in which reference TRBV18 and TRBJ2-5 provide the parts outside the CDR3, is NAGVMQNPRHLVRRRGQEARLRCSPMKGHSHVYWYRQLPEEGLKFMVYLQKENIIDESGMPKERFSAEFPKEGPSILRIQQVVRGDSAAYFCASSPQAGRSQYFGPGTRLLVL.